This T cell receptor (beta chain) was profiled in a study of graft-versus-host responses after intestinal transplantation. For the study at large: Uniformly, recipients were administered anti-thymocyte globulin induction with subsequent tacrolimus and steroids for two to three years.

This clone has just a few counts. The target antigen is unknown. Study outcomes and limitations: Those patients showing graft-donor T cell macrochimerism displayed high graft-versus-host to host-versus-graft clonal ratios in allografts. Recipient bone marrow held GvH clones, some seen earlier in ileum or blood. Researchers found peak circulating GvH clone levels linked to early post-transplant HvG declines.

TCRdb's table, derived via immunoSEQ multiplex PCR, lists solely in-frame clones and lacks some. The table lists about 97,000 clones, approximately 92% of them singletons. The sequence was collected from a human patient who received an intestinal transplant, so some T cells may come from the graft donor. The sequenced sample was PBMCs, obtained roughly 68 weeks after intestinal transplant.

CDR3: CATNRDSNSPLHF. CDR3 DNA sequence: TGTGCCACCAACCGAGACAGCAATTCACCCCTCCACTTT. The J gene is TRBJ1-6, the V gene TRBV2; possible D gene TRBD1, 5 bases. The CDR3 is 13 amino acids. Per germline, CDR1 SNHLY and CDR2 FYNNEI. V shed 10 bases and J shed 7 bases, with 14 bases lying between them.